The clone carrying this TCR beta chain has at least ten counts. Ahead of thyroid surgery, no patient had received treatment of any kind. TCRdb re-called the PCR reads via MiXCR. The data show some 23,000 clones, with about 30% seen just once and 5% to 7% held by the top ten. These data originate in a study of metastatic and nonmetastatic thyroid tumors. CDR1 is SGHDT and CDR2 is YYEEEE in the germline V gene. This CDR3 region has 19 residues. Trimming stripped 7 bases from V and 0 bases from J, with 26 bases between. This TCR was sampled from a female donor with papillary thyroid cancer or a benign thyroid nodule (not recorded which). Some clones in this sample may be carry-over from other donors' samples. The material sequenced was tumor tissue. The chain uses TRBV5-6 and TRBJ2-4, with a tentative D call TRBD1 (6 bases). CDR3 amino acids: CASLTDRINSELAKNIQYF. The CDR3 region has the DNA TGTGCCAGCTTAACGGACAGAATTAACTCTGAACTAGCCAAAAACATTCAGTACTTC.